One sample yielded the 18 T cell receptor beta chains listed below, sequenced in a study of early T cells in non-severe SARS-CoV-2 infection. Each CDR3 protein is one row after TCRdb ran MiXCR on the 5' RACE reads. Here the sample spans about 18,000 distinct CDR3 sequences, 4.5% to 6.5% being singletons. What was sequenced was whole blood. Receptors were obtained from an adult who was a healthcare worker with PCR-confirmed SARS-CoV-2 infection or an uninfected control (not recorded which).

This clonotype was observed at least ten times. This rearrangement joins TRBV6-1 to TRBJ2-1; D gene ambiguous. Trimming shortened V by 1 base and J by 4 bases, and 2 bases separated the two germline ends. CDR3 length: 12 residues. Germline V CDR1 and CDR2: MNHNS, SASEGT. The CDR3, as DNA: TGTGCCAGCAGTGAAGGGTACAATGAGCAGTTCTTC. It is translated as CASSEGYNEQFF.

By share, this clonotype counts as medium-sized (0.01 to 0.1%). This chain links TRBV18 with TRBJ2-1, with 11 nucleotides matching TRBD2. Trimming cost V 2 bases and J 6 bases; bases outside gene matches: 6. Per the germline V gene, CDR1 is KGHSH and CDR2 is LQKENI. The CDR3 spans 16 residues. The CDR3 nucleotides read TGTGCCAGCTCACCATTACCTAGCGGGAGGTCCAATGAGCAGTTCTTC. Its protein product is CASSPLPSGRSNEQFF. The full variable domain, in which reference TRBV18 and TRBJ2-1 provide the parts outside the CDR3, is NAGVMQNPRHLVRRRGQEARLRCSPMKGHSHVYWYRQLPEEGLKFMVYLQKENIIDESGMPKERFSAEFPKEGPSILRIQQVVRGDSAAYFCASSPLPSGRSNEQFFGPGTRLTVL.

This clonotype was counted ten times or more. The chain employs TRBV9 and TRBJ1-2, with a possible D match to TRBD1 (5 bases). The germline V gene has CDR1 SGDLS and CDR2 YYNGEE. The CDR3 contains 14 residues. Trimming left V 4 bases short and J 2 bases short, with 12 bases between. CDR3 sequence (DNA): TGTGCCAGCAGCCCCCAGGGCTCCAACTATGGCTACACCTTC. This sequence encodes CASSPQGSNYGYTF.

This clonotype has a count of ten or more. In DNA form, the CDR3 reads TGCAGTGCCCCCGAGGGGGGGCGGGTCACAGATACGCAGTATTTT. Encoded protein: CSAPEGGRVTDTQYF. The rearrangement uses TRBV20-1 and TRBJ2-3, with D perhaps TRBD2 (7 bases). Germline CDR1 DFQATT, CDR2 SNEGSKA (reference sequence). Trimming pared 6 bases from V and 2 bases from J, leaving 18 bases between. The CDR3 loop spans 15 amino acids.

V gene TRBV20-1 combines with J gene TRBJ2-7; D tentatively reads TRBD1 or TRBD2 (5 bases each). This CDR3 comprises 13 residues. Trimming removed 6 bases at V and 4 bases at J, with 16 bases between. CDR1 DFQATT and CDR2 SNEGSKA come from the germline V gene (reference sequence). Here the CDR3 DNA reads TGCAGTGCCCGACCAGGGACCCGATACGAGCAGTACTTC. Its protein product is CSARPGTRYEQYF.

In its sample, this clonotype was seen many times. This chain connects TRBV3-1 to TRBJ1-1; no definite D call. The germline V gene has CDR1 LGHDT and CDR2 YNNKEL (reference sequence). This CDR3 is 15 amino acids long. The V end was cut by 1 base, the J end by 1 base, with 10 bases between. The CDR3 DNA follows: TGTGCCAGCAGCCAAGGCGTTCGGGGGAACACTGAAGCTTTCTTT. Translating gives CASSQGVRGNTEAFF.

By share of the sample, this clonotype is medium-sized. The V and J genes are TRBV6-1 and TRBJ2-7; possibly TRBD2 for D (6 bases). The CDR3 is 14 residues long. Germline CDR1 and CDR2: MNHNS and SASEGT. V lost 8 bases and J 4 bases, leaving 18 bases between the germline ends. CDR3 DNA sequence: TGTGCCAGCGGGGCCAGGATGACTAGTTACGAGCAGTACTTC. Translation: CASGARMTSYEQYF.

There are many counts of this clonotype. The chain links TRBV27 to TRBJ1-5, with 7 bases aligning to TRBD1. After removal of 7 bases from V and 1 base from J, the junction contained 13 bases not matched to a gene. The CDR3 consists of 17 residues. Per the germline V gene, CDR1 is MNHEY and CDR2 is SMNVEV (reference sequence). This chain's CDR3 is CASTPLAPTGSNQPQHF. Here the CDR3 DNA reads TGTGCCAGCACCCCTTTGGCCCCGACAGGGAGCAATCAGCCCCAGCATTTT.

At least ten counts were recorded for this clonotype. The chain combines TRBV5-1 with TRBJ1-5, with D unresolved. Trimming left V 0 bases short and J 5 bases short, with 15 bases between. Germline CDR1 reads SGHRS; CDR2 reads YFSETQ. This CDR3 is built from 16 residues. The CDR3 region is CASSLGIDPSDQPQHF. The CDR3 DNA reads as TGCGCCAGCAGCTTGGGAATCGATCCTTCAGATCAGCCCCAGCATTTT.

This clonotype was counted at least ten times. The gene calls are TRBV30 and TRBJ1-3, with unresolved D. The ends were cut back, 5 bases at V and 1 base at J, with 9 bases in the middle. This CDR3 is built from 13 residues. Germline V gene sequence: CDR1 GTSNPN, CDR2 SVGIG (reference sequence). CDR3 DNA sequence: TGTGCCTGGGCTCGGGATTCTGGAAACACCATATATTTT. Its translation: CAWARDSGNTIYF. Combining the CDR3 with reference TRBV30 and TRBJ1-3 gives the whole variable domain SQTIHQWPATLVQPVGSPLSLECTVEGTSNPNLYWYRQAAGRGLQLLFYSVGIGQISSEVPQNLSASRPQDRQFILSSKKLLLSDSGFYLCAWARDSGNTIYFGEGSWLTVV.

By share of the sample, this clonotype is medium-sized. The genes are TRBV7-9 and TRBJ1-5; D may be TRBD1 (5 bases). Germline V gene lookup returns CDR1 SEHNR and CDR2 FQNEAQ (reference sequence). This CDR3 is 19 amino acids long. Trimming stripped 3 bases from V and 4 bases from J, with 25 bases between. CDR3 DNA: TGTGCCAGCAGCTTTTACGATTCCAGGGAGGGACCCCTTAATCAGCCCCAGCATTTT. It is translated as CASSFYDSREGPLNQPQHF.

This clonotype was recorded at least ten times. J is TRBJ2-7 and V is TRBV7-2; D call uncertain. The CDR3 consists of 13 residues. CDR1 is SGHTA, CDR2 FQGNSA, per germline. V lost 3 bases to trimming and J lost 1 base, with 7 bases between them. The DNA for the CDR3 is TGTGCCAGCAGCTTCCTCGTTTCCTACGAGCAGTACTTC. Its translation: CASSFLVSYEQYF.

A note on this clonotype: Its ends do not fully match the called genes, so a read error is possible. The rearrangement uses TRBV12-3 or TRBV12-4 and TRBJ2-7, with TRBD2 identical over 11 bases. The CDR3 consists of 13 residues. The CDR3: CASSTGTSGVADF. The CDR3 region has the DNA TGTGCCAGCAGTACCGGGACTAGCGGAGTAGCCGACTTC.

For this clonotype: Just one base apart from a much larger clone, this may be a read error. The chain recombines TRBV27 with TRBJ1-5; unclear D gene. CDR1 and CDR2 (germline): MNHEY, SMNVEV (reference sequence). The CDR3 totals 15 residues. The V gene lost 2 bases and the J gene lost 0 bases, with 8 bases spanning the gap. The CDR3: CASSLTPYSNQPQHF. The CDR3 DNA reads as TGTGCCAGCAGTTTAACGCCCTATAGCAATCAGCCCCAGCATTTT.

The V call is TRBV6-6, the J call TRBJ1-2, with D maybe TRBD1 (5 bases). Germline values: CDR1 MNHNY, CDR2 SVGAGI (reference sequence). The CDR3 is 13 amino acids. The germline V and J ends were trimmed by 8 bases and 1 base, with 11 bases remaining between them. The CDR3 loop is CASQQAINYGYTF. DNA of the CDR3: TGTGCCAGCCAACAGGCGATTAACTATGGCTACACCTTC.

The chain uses TRBV20-1 and TRBJ2-5; D may be TRBD2 (6 bases). The CDR3 loop spans 15 amino acids. CDR1 and CDR2 (germline): DFQATT, SNEGSKA (reference sequence). Trimming cost V 3 bases and J 4 bases, with 18 bases left between them. The CDR3 here is CSARGRSRSAETQYF. The CDR3 DNA reads as TGCAGTGCTAGGGGGAGGAGCCGTAGTGCAGAGACCCAGTACTTC.

This clonotype showed up just a few times. The chain couples TRBV29-1 to TRBJ1-1; the D is unclear. The CDR3 consists of 13 residues. The germline CDR1 and CDR2 sequences are SQVTM and ANQGSEA. V lost 4 bases and J 4 bases, leaving 13 bases between the germline ends. The CDR3 protein is CSVVGRESTEAFF. The DNA for the CDR3 is TGCAGCGTTGTAGGTCGGGAGAGCACTGAAGCTTTCTTT.

The table lists this clonotype with many counts. V and J are TRBV6-4 and TRBJ2-1; the D is unclear. Germline V gene sequence: CDR1 MRHNA, CDR2 SNTAGT. Deletions cut 0 bases from V and 8 bases from J, with 8 bases between. CDR3 length: 13 amino acids. DNA for the CDR3: TGTGCCAGCAGTGACTCAGAATCCCATGAGCAGTTCTTC. Amino acid sequence: CASSDSESHEQFF.